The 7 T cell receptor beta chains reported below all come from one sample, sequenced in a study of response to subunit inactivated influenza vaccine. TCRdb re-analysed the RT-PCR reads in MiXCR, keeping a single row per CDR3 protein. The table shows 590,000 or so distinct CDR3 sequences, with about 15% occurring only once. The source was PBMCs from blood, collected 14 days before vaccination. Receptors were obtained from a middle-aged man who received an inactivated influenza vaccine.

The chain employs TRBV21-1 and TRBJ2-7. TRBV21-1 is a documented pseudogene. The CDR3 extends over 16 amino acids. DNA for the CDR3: TGTGCCAGCAGCAAAGTTGAGACACCCTGCTCCTACGAGCAGTACTTC. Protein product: CASSKVETPCSYEQYF.

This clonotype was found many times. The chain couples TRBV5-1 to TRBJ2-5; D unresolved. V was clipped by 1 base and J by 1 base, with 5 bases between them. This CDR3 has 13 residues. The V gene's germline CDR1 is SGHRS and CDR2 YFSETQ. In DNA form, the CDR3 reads TGCGCCAGCAGCTTGACAGTCCAAGAGACCCAGTACTTC. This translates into CASSLTVQETQYF.

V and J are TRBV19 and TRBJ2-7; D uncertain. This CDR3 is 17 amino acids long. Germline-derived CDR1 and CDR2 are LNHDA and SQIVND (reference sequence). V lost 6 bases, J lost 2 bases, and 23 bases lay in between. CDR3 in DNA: TGTGCCAGTAGGAGTGGGCACCGATCGGCTGCCCCCTACGAGCAGTACTTC. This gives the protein CASRSGHRSAAPYEQYF.

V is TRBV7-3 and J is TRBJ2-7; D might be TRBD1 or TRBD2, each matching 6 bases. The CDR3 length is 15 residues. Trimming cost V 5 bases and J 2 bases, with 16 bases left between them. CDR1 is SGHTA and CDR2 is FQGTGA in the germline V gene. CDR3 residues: CASSRDGGGTYEQYF. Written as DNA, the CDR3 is TGTGCCAGCAGCCGGGACGGAGGGGGAACCTACGAGCAGTACTTC.

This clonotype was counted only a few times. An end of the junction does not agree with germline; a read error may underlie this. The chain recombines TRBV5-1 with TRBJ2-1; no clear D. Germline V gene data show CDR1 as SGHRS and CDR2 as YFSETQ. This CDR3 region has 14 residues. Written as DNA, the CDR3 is TGCGCCAGCAGCTTGGGCGGATCCTTCAATGAGCAGTTCTTC. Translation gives CASSLGGSFNEQFF.

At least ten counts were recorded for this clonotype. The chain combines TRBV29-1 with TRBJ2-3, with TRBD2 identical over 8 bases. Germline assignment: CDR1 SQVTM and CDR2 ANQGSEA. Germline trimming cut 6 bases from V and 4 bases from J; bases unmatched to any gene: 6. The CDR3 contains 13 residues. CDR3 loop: CSVLAGPSDTQYF. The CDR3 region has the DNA TGCAGCGTCTTAGCGGGACCGTCAGATACGCAGTATTTT.

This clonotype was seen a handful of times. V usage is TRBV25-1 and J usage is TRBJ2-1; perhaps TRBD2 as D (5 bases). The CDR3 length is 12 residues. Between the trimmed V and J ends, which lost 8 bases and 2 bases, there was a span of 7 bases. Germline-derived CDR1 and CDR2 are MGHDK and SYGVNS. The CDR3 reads CASGRTYNEQFF. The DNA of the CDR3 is TGTGCCAGCGGGAGAACCTACAATGAGCAGTTCTTC.